These 17 T cell receptor beta chains share one sample of origin, sequenced in a study of T cells in localized non-small cell lung cancer. The repertoire was sequenced with immunoSEQ multiplex PCR; TCRdb's copy has only in-frame clones and lacks some. This repertoire shows 30,000 to 40,000 clones, roughly 80% found once; its top ten account for around 35%. The sequenced sample was peripheral blood, obtained before any cancer treatment. The receptor source for this set is a male donor at least 60 years old with stage II squamous cell lung carcinoma.

The chain recombines TRBV2 with TRBJ1-1, with 8 bases aligning to TRBD1. V lost 7 bases and J lost 6; bases outside the gene matches: 4. The CDR3 is 12 amino acids. In germline, CDR1 is SNHLY, CDR2 FYNNEI. The CDR3, as DNA: TGTGCCAGCATCCAGGGGGCCCCTGAAGCTTTCTTT. Translating gives CASIQGAPEAFF.

Of note for this clone: At one end the junction does not follow the germline gene, possibly because of a read error. The gene calls are TRBV6-5 and TRBJ1-2; 9 bases are shared with TRBD1. CDR3 length: 14 amino acids. Germline V CDR1 and CDR2: MNHEY, SVGAGI. As DNA, the CDR3 is TGTGCCAGCAGTACGCCAGGGACAGGGCTGCATGATTACTTC. It translates to CASSTPGTGLHDYF.

V is TRBV6-1 and J is TRBJ2-7; D not certain. In germline, CDR1 is MNHNS, CDR2 SASEGT. With 11 bases removed from V and 0 bases from J, the gap between germline ends came to 17 bases. CDR3 length: 14 residues. As DNA, the CDR3 is TGTGCCGTAGCAAGGGCTTCCTACTCCTACGAGCAGTACTTC. It encodes CAVARASYSYEQYF.

This clone was recorded a few times. This CDR3 is CASSRGTGVGYGYTF. The CDR3, as DNA: TGTGCCAGCTCGCGCGGGACAGGGGTTGGCTATGGCTACACCTTC. The rearrangement links TRBV18 to TRBJ1-2; TRBD1 aligns across 10 bases. This CDR3 region has 15 residues. Trimming took 6 bases from V and 4 from J; bases not matched to a gene: 8. CDR1 and CDR2 (germline): KGHSH, LQKENI.

This sequence joins TRBV5-1 and TRBJ2-7, with D unclear. Trimming cost V 0 bases and J 2 bases, with 12 bases left between them. Germline V gene lookup returns CDR1 SGHRS and CDR2 YFSETQ. The CDR3 totals 15 residues. The CDR3 loop reads CASSLEADYTYEQYF. CDR3 DNA: TGCGCCAGCAGCTTGGAGGCCGATTATACCTACGAGCAGTACTTC.

The rearrangement links TRBV7-4 to TRBJ1-4; D may be TRBD1 (5 bases). The CDR3 length is 16 residues. The germline V gene encodes CDR1 SGHVT and CDR2 SQSDAQ. The V and J ends lost 6 bases and 0 bases respectively, with 14 bases between them. This CDR3 reads CASRASTAATNEKLFF. CDR3 in DNA: TGTGCCAGCAGAGCCTCGACAGCAGCAACTAATGAAAAACTGTTTTTT.

This chain joins TRBV6-5 and TRBJ1-1; D remains ambiguous. CDR3 size: 13 residues. Germline CDR1 and CDR2: MNHEY and SVGAGI. V was clipped by 2 bases and J by 6 bases, with 10 bases between them. CDR3 residues: CASSYVREAEAFF. CDR3 sequence (DNA): TGTGCCAGCAGTTACGTGAGAGAAGCTGAAGCTTTCTTT.

V usage is TRBV28 and J usage is TRBJ1-2, with TRBD1 matching 12 bases. This CDR3 has 16 residues. J was trimmed by 2 bases and V by 6 bases; bases with no gene match: 7. Germline V gene data show CDR1 as MDHEN and CDR2 as SYDVKM. CDR3: CASSGTGGFGNYGYTF. In DNA, the CDR3 is TGTGCCAGCAGCGGGACAGGGGGCTTCGGGAACTATGGCTACACCTTC.

The CDR3 is CASSPGGVWSPLHF. As DNA, the CDR3 is TGTGCCAGCAGCCCTGGCGGGGTTTGGTCACCCCTCCACTTT. This chain links TRBV5-4 with TRBJ1-6; D is unresolved. V lost 4 bases and J 10 bases, leaving 15 bases between the germline ends. The CDR3 loop spans 14 amino acids. Germline CDR1 reads SGHNT; CDR2 reads YYREEE (reference sequence).

The genes are TRBV27 and TRBJ2-4, with a tentative D call TRBD2 (5 bases). Trimming cost V 6 bases and J 5 bases, with 29 bases left between them. Germline CDR1 reads MNHEY; CDR2 reads SMNVEV (reference sequence). This CDR3 contains 19 residues. The CDR3 DNA is TGTGCCAGCAGAAGAGGGCAGTTTTCCTCGTTCGACGTAGAAAACATTCAGTACTTC. Translating it yields CASRRGQFSSFDVENIQYF.

V is TRBV2 and J is TRBJ1-1; D call uncertain. V was shortened by 7 bases and J by 4 bases, with 16 bases between the two germline ends. This CDR3 is 14 amino acids long. Germline loops: CDR1 SNHLY, CDR2 FYNNEI. The CDR3 loop reads CASIMEGLLTEAFF. The CDR3 nucleotides read TGTGCCAGCATTATGGAGGGTCTTCTCACTGAAGCTTTCTTT.

The chain couples TRBV6-6 to TRBJ2-1, with 7 bases fitting TRBD1. Unmatched junction bases numbered 4, after V lost 6 bases and J lost 5 bases. Looked up from germline, CDR1 is MNHNY and CDR2 is SVGAGI (reference sequence). This CDR3 contains 13 residues. The DNA of the CDR3 is TGTGCCAGCAGGCGGACAGGAGACAATGAGCAGTTCTTC. It codes for CASRRTGDNEQFF.

This clone was found a few times. The chain is built from TRBV6-5 and TRBJ1-1, with a possible D match to TRBD1 (6 bases). This CDR3 has 15 residues. Germline CDR1 MNHEY, CDR2 SVGAGI. V lost 6 bases, J lost 5 bases, and 19 bases lay in between. CDR3 in DNA: TGTGCCAGCAGGGAACAGGGCAGCGGGACGACTGAAGCTTTCTTT. Amino acids: CASREQGSGTTEAFF.

V gene TRBV6-1 combines with J gene TRBJ2-7, with D possibly TRBD2 on 5 matching bases. The CDR3 has 12 amino acids. V lost 5 bases to trimming and J lost 6 bases, with 11 bases between them. Germline V gene lookup returns CDR1 MNHNS and CDR2 SASEGT. This CDR3 is CASSHLGVEQYF. The CDR3, as DNA: TGTGCCAGCAGTCATCTCGGGGTCGAGCAGTACTTC.

This chain joins TRBV9 and TRBJ1-1; D not resolved. The CDR3 spans 14 residues. Germline loops: CDR1 SGDLS, CDR2 YYNGEE. V lost 1 base, J lost 5 bases, and 12 bases lay in between. In DNA, the CDR3 is TGTGCCAGCAGCGTAAAGGCAGGATTTACTGAAGCTTTCTTT. Translating gives CASSVKAGFTEAFF.

The V gene is TRBV7-8, the J gene TRBJ2-5; D gene uncertain. The CDR3 has 15 amino acids. V shed 4 bases and J shed 0 bases, with 12 bases lying between them. Germline-derived CDR1 and CDR2 are SGHVS and FQNEAQ. The DNA of the CDR3 is TGTGCCAGCAGCTCAGCCCATTCGTACCAAGAGACCCAGTACTTC. Its translation: CASSSAHSYQETQYF.

The chain joins TRBV25-1 to TRBJ1-1, with D uncertain. V was shortened by 8 bases and J by 4 bases, with 23 bases between the two germline ends. The CDR3 sequence is 16 residues long. Per germline, CDR1 MGHDK and CDR2 SYGVNS. CDR3: CASETLREGGSTEAFF. Written as DNA, the CDR3 is TGTGCCAGCGAAACCCTCCGAGAGGGAGGGAGCACTGAAGCTTTCTTT.